The present entry profiles one T cell receptor (beta chain) with its context. The antigen remains undetermined. All donors participated as healthy donors of bone marrow. This sample was included in a study of cytomegalovirus exposure and HLA in healthy donors. Study-level findings and limits: Whilst most TCR sequences proved rare, a subset of public TCRs occurred across many donors. Beyond CMV serostatus, there was no information to go on about immune exposure. The study labeled more than 150 TCR beta chains cytomegalovirus-associated.

The CDR3 consists of 15 residues. V lost 0 bases to trimming and J lost 6 bases, with 16 bases between them. CDR1 and CDR2 from the germline V gene are SGHNT and YYREEE (reference sequence). The study ran its PCR with 60 Vbeta and 13 Jbeta primers. Method: immunoSEQ multiplex PCR; TCRdb's copy keeps in-frame clones and lacks some. The profile covers about 190,000 clones, with around 82% appearing a single time and over 1.5% taken by the ten largest. The chain carries TRBV5-4 and TRBJ2-7; possibly TRBD1 for D (6 bases). The specimen sequenced was PBMCs. This clonotype was obtained from a man in his forties in good health and CMV-seropositive. The CDR3 sequence is CASSLARGGLSEQYF. CDR3 sequence (DNA): TGTGCCAGCAGCTTGGCCAGGGGTGGGTTGAGCGAGCAGTACTTC.